Listed below are T cell receptor beta chains from one sample, sequenced in a study of OX40 agonist ivuxolimab in advanced cancers. Measured with immunoSEQ multiplex PCR; TCRdb has only the in-frame clones, and not every one. Of 55,000 to 65,000 clones in the sample, 70% to 90% were seen once. Material: CD4+ or CD8+ T cells sorted from blood, obtained in a trial of the OX40 agonist ivuxolimab. These receptors all stem from an adult with an advanced solid tumor such as melanoma, head and neck, liver or kidney cancer. The CDR3 runs from the conserved cysteine through the conserved F or W. D genes are given only for firm matches.

len | d_gene | j_gene | v_gene | CDR3nt | CDR3aa
14 | NA | TRBJ1-5 | TRBV18 | TGTGCCAGCTCACCACCGGAGGCAAATCAGCCCCAGCATTTT | CASSPPEANQPQHF
14 | NA | TRBJ1-2 | TRBV18 | TGTGCCAGCTCACCGGGGACGACTAACTATGGCTACACCTTC | CASSPGTTNYGYTF
15 | NA | TRBJ1-2 | TRBV21-1 | TGTGCCAGCAGCAACAGGACAGGGGCGATCTATGGCTACACCTTC | CASSNRTGAIYGYTF
13 | NA | TRBJ1-1 | TRBV9 | TGTGCCAGCACGAAGGGGTTGAACACTGAAGCTTTCTTT | CASTKGLNTEAFF
15 | TRBD1 | TRBJ1-3 | TRBV6-1 | TGTGCCAGCTGCCGACAGGGAAACTCTGGAAACACCATATATTTT | CASCRQGNSGNTIYF
15 | NA | TRBJ1-1 | TRBV5-1 | TGCGCCAGCAGCTTGGCTTGGAAGGTGAACACTGAAGCTTTCTTT | CASSLAWKVNTEAFF
17 | TRBD2 | TRBJ2-3 | TRBV19 | TGTGCCAGTAGTACCCCTCGGGGGGGGTGGGGGACAGATACGCAGTATTTT | CASSTPRGGWGTDTQYF
17 | NA | TRBJ2-1 | TRBV15 | TGTGCCACCAGCAGTGGTGGGGCCGAGAGCTCCTACAATGAGCAGTTCTTC | CATSSGGAESSYNEQFF
14 | NA | TRBJ1-1 | TRBV29-1 | TGCAGCGTTGAAGACGGAGGGCCTAACACTGAAGCTTTCTTT | CSVEDGGPNTEAFF
14 | NA | TRBJ1-6 | TRBV11-2 | TGTGCCAGCAGCTTAGCGGGGCCCAACTCACCCCTCCACTTT | CASSLAGPNSPLHF
18 | NA | TRBJ1-6 | TRBV30 | TGTGCCTGGAGTGTAGGGGCCGGAGGGAACTCCTATAATTCACCCCTCCACTTT | CAWSVGAGGNSYNSPLHF